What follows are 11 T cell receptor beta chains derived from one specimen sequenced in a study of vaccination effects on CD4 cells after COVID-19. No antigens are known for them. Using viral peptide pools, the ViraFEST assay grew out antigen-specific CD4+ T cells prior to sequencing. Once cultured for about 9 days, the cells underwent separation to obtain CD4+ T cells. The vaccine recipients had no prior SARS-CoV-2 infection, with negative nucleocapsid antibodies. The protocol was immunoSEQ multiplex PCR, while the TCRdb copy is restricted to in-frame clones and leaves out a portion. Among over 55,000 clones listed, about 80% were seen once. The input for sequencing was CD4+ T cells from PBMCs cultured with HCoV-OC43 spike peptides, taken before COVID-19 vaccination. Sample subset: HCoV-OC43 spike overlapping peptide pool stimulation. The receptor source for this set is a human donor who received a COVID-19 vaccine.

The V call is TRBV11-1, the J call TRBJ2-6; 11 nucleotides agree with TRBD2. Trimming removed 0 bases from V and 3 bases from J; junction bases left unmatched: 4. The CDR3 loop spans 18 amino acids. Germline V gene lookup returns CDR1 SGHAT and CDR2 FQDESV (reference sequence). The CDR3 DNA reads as TGTGCCAGCAGCTTAGCTAGCGGGGGGGCCGGTGGGGCCAACGTCCTGACTTTC. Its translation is CASSLASGGAGGANVLTF.

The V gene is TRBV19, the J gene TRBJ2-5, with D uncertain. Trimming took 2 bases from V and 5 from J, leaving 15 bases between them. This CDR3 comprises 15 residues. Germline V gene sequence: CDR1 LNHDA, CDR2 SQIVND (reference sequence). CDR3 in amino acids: CASSISGVRRETQYF. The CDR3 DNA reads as TGTGCCAGTAGTATATCTGGGGTCCGCCGGGAGACCCAGTACTTC.

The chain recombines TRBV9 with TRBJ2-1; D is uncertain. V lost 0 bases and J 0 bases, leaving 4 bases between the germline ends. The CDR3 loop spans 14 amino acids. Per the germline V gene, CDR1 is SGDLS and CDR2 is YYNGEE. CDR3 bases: TGTGCCAGCAGCGTAGGCACCTCCTACAATGAGCAGTTCTTC. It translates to CASSVGTSYNEQFF.

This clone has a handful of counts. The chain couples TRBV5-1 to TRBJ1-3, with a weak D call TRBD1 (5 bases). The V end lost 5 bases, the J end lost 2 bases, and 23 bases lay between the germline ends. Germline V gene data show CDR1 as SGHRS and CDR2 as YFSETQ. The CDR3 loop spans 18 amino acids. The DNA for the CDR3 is TGCGCCAGCAGTAACAGTCCTCCAGGGTATTCTGCTGGAAACACCATATATTTT. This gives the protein CASSNSPPGYSAGNTIYF. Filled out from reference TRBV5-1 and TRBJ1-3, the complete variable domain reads KAGVTQTPRYLIKTRGQQVTLSCSPISGHRSVSWYQQTPGQGLQFLFEYFSETQRNKGNFPGRFSGRQFSNSRSEMNVSTLELGDSALYLCASSNSPPGYSAGNTIYFGEGSWLTVV.

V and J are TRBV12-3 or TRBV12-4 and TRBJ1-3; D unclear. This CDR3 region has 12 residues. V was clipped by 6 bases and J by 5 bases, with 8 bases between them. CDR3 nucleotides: TGTGCCAGCAGCCTCGACAGAAACACCATATATTTT. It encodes CASSLDRNTIYF.

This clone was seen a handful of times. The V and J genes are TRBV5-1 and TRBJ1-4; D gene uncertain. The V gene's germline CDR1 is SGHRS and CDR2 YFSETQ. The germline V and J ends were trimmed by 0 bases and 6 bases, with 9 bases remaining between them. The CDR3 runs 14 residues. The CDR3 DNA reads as TGCGCCAGCAGCTTGGGTGACAACCATGAAAAACTGTTTTTT. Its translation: CASSLGDNHEKLFF.

The CDR3 sequence is CSAQQGNEQYV. DNA of the CDR3: TGCAGTGCCCAACAGGGCAACGAGCAGTACGTC. The chain has TRBV20-1 and TRBJ2-7; D perhaps matches TRBD1 (6 bases). CDR3 length: 11 amino acids. Germline V gene sequence: CDR1 DFQATT, CDR2 SNEGSKA (reference sequence). Trimming took off 6 bases at V and 5 bases at J, with 11 bases between the two ends.

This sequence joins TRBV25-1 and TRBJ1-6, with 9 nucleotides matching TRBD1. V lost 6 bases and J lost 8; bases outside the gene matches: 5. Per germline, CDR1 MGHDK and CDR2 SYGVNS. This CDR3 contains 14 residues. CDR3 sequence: CASRNRGPDSPLHF. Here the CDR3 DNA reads TGTGCCAGCAGAAACAGGGGGCCGGATTCACCCCTCCACTTT.

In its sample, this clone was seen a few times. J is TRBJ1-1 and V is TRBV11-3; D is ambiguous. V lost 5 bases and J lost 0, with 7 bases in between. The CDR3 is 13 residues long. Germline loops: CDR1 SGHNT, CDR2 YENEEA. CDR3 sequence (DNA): TGTGCCAGCAGCGTAACAGTGAACACTGAAGCTTTCTTT. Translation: CASSVTVNTEAFF.

Here the CDR3 reads CASSFGQGESYTF. For the CDR3, the DNA is TGTGCCAGCAGCTTTGGACAGGGAGAAAGCTACACCTTC. The chain employs TRBV5-8 and TRBJ1-2, with 8 bases aligning to TRBD1. Germline assignment: CDR1 SGHTS and CDR2 YDEGEE. The CDR3 runs to 13 residues. The V segment lost 2 bases and the J segment 9 bases; nucleotides outside the gene matches: 6.

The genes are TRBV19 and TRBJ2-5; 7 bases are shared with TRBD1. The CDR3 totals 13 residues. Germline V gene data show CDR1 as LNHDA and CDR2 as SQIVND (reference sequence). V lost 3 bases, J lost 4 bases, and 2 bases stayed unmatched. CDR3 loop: CASSMTGRETQYF. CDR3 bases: TGTGCCAGTAGTATGACAGGGAGAGAGACCCAGTACTTC.